Each of the 32 T cell receptor beta chains below was sequenced from the same sample in a study of T cell repertoires in cytomegalovirus infection. No antigens are known for them. TCRdb fed the reads into MiXCR, producing one record per CDR3 protein. The sample yields fewer than 1,000,000 distinct CDR3 sequences, around 30% seen once. Sample: cultured CD8+ T cells from PBMCs, taken from culture after CMV antigen stimulation. These receptors came from a human donor in good health (CMV status not recorded). Some clones in this sample may be carry-over from other donors' samples.

This clonotype turned up a few times. This rearrangement joins TRBV27 to TRBJ2-3; D may match TRBD1 or TRBD2 (5 bases each). CDR1 MNHEY and CDR2 SMNVEV come from the germline V gene (reference sequence). The CDR3 is made up of 15 amino acids. V shed 1 base and J shed 3 bases, with 11 bases lying between them. The chain's CDR3 is CASSLWGPRTDTQYF. The DNA for the CDR3 is TGTGCCAGCAGTTTATGGGGACCACGGACAGATACGCAGTATTTT.

This clonotype was counted a few times. This chain links TRBV12-3 or TRBV12-4 with TRBJ1-4; the D is unclear. Trimming removed 3 bases at V and 8 bases at J, with 7 bases between. This CDR3 comprises 12 residues. The CDR3 reads CASSFRGEKLFF. As DNA, the CDR3 is TGTGCCAGCAGTTTTAGAGGGGAAAAACTGTTTTTT.

The CDR3 sequence: CASSPPIGPGGSPLHF. The CDR3 nucleotides read TGTGCCAGCTCACCACCGATCGGTCCAGGGGGTTCACCCCTCCACTTT. The chain links TRBV18 to TRBJ1-6, with 7 nucleotides matching TRBD1. V gave up 0 bases and J gave up 9 bases; unmatched junction bases: 8. Germline loops: CDR1 KGHSH, CDR2 LQKENI. This CDR3 contains 16 residues.

On this clonotype itself: At one boundary the junction diverges from the germline segment, which might be a read error. The chain joins TRBV7-2 to TRBJ2-5; D is undetermined. This CDR3 region has 12 residues. CDR1 and CDR2 from the germline V gene are SGHTA and FQGNSA. DNA for the CDR3: TGTGTCAGCCCCATGGAAATGGAGACCCAGTACTTC. It encodes CVSPMEMETQYF.

The chain recombines TRBV7-6 with TRBJ1-1; 9 nucleotides agree with TRBD1. The CDR3 sequence is 22 residues long. CDR1 and CDR2 (germline): SGHVS, FNYEAQ. Losses at the gene ends were 0 bases for V and 3 bases for J; bases not matched to a gene: 23. CDR3: CASSLASNRGLNDVGGYTEAFF. The CDR3 region has the DNA TGTGCCAGCAGCTTAGCGTCTAACAGGGGGCTAAATGACGTGGGCGGTTACACTGAAGCTTTCTTT.

This clonotype came up a few times. The rearrangement links TRBV9 to TRBJ2-1; D may be TRBD1 or TRBD2 (6 bases each). This CDR3 contains 15 residues. The germline V and J ends were trimmed by 3 bases and 5 bases, with 15 bases remaining between them. Germline V gives CDR1 SGDLS, CDR2 YYNGEE. CDR3 sequence reads: CASSALGGQDNEQFF. For the CDR3, the DNA is TGTGCCAGCAGCGCCCTAGGGGGGCAAGACAATGAGCAGTTCTTC.

V usage is TRBV13 and J usage is TRBJ2-2, with 7 bases aligning to TRBD1. V was clipped by 5 bases and J by 9 bases; unmatched bases: 9. From germline, CDR1 is PRHDT and CDR2 FYEKMQ (reference sequence). The CDR3 extends over 14 amino acids. The chain's CDR3 is CASSPTGTLRELFF. The CDR3 nucleotides are TGTGCCAGCAGCCCGACAGGGACACTCAGGGAGCTGTTTTTT.

This clonotype occurred a few times. The chain is built from TRBV4-1 and TRBJ2-4, with 9 bases fitting TRBD1. V trimming: 4 bases; J trimming: 7 bases; junction bases outside the gene matches: 8. The CDR3 is made up of 15 amino acids. CDR1 is MGHRA, CDR2 YSYEKL, per germline. The DNA for the CDR3 is TGCGCCAGCAGCCCCCGGGACAGGGATGGGAACATTCAGTACTTC. Translation: CASSPRDRDGNIQYF.

CDR3 protein: CASQILGQGKENEKLFF. Written as DNA, the CDR3 is TGTGCCAGCCAGATTTTGGGACAGGGGAAGGAAAATGAAAAACTGTTTTTT. This chain uses TRBV2 with TRBJ1-4; 10 nucleotides agree with TRBD1. Germline V lookup: CDR1 SNHLY, CDR2 FYNNEI. The V and J ends lost 8 bases and 5 bases, in that order; junction bases with no gene match: 14. There are 17 residues in the CDR3. Complete variable domain (other parts from reference TRBV2 and TRBJ1-4): EPEVTQTPSHQVTQMGQEVILRCVPISNHLYFYWYRQILGQKVEFLVSFYNNEISEKSEIFDDQFSVERPDGSNFTLKIRSTKLEDSAMYFCASQILGQGKENEKLFFGSGTQLSVL.

The chain joins TRBV6-5 to TRBJ1-1; D not certain. CDR1 is MNHEY, CDR2 SVGAGI, per germline. The CDR3 runs 14 residues. The V gene lost 2 bases and the J gene lost 0 bases, with 7 bases spanning the gap. In nucleotides, the CDR3 is TGTGCCAGCAGTTACAGCCTCATGAACACTGAAGCTTTCTTT. Translated, it gives CASSYSLMNTEAFF.

This clonotype was observed at least ten times. This chain joins TRBV7-2 and TRBJ2-1; tentative D call: TRBD2 (7 bases). CDR1 is SGHTA and CDR2 is FQGNSA in the germline V gene. This CDR3 region has 13 residues. Trimming cost V 5 bases and J 9 bases, with 14 bases left between them. The CDR3 region is CASSPGGLFEQFF. As DNA, the CDR3 is TGTGCCAGCAGCCCCGGGGGGCTGTTTGAGCAGTTCTTC.

V and J are TRBV25-1 and TRBJ2-7; D may correspond to TRBD1 or TRBD2 (5 bases each). The CDR3 totals 14 residues. Germline CDR1 reads MGHDK; CDR2 reads SYGVNS. V was cut by 5 bases and J by 0 bases, with 11 bases left in between. The CDR3 loop is CASSYRDDSYEQYF. For the CDR3, the DNA is TGTGCCAGCAGTTACCGGGACGACTCCTACGAGCAGTACTTC.

Here the CDR3 reads CASSLPQGSYNSPLHF. The CDR3 DNA reads as TGTGCCAGCAGTTTACCCCAGGGGTCCTATAATTCACCCCTCCACTTT. The chain is built from TRBV27 and TRBJ1-6; possible D gene TRBD1, 6 bases. CDR1 MNHEY and CDR2 SMNVEV come from the germline V gene (reference sequence). The CDR3 has 16 amino acids. The V end lost 2 bases, the J end lost 1 base, and 9 bases lay between the germline ends.

This clonotype was detected ten times or more. The chain is built from TRBV4-1 and TRBJ1-2; D call uncertain. Germline V gene sequence: CDR1 MGHRA, CDR2 YSYEKL. This CDR3 is 15 amino acids long. The germline V and J ends were trimmed by 0 bases and 0 bases, with 8 bases remaining between them. CDR3 bases: TGCGCCAGCAGCCAAGAAGACCGGTCTAACTATGGCTACACCTTC. This encodes CASSQEDRSNYGYTF.

This clonotype occurred a few times. The J gene is TRBJ2-5, the V gene TRBV7-9; D unresolved. Germline assignment: CDR1 SEHNR and CDR2 FQNEAQ (reference sequence). The CDR3 is 11 amino acids. Trimming stripped 6 bases from V and 5 bases from J, with 7 bases between. The CDR3 loop is CASRQSETQYF. CDR3 DNA: TGTGCCAGCAGGCAATCGGAGACCCAGTACTTC.

This rearrangement joins TRBV29-1 to TRBJ1-1, with D perhaps TRBD1 (5 bases). In germline, CDR1 is SQVTM, CDR2 ANQGSEA. The CDR3 consists of 12 residues. Trimming shortened V by 3 bases and J by 4 bases, and 9 bases separated the two germline ends. In DNA form, the CDR3 reads TGCAGCGTTGAGGAAGGGGTCACTGAAGCTTTCTTT. Protein: CSVEEGVTEAFF. Filled out from reference TRBV29-1 and TRBJ1-1, the complete variable domain reads SAVISQKPSRDICQRGTSLTIQCQVDSQVTMMFWYRQQPGQSLTLIATANQGSEATYESGFVIDKFPISRPNLTFSTLTVSNMSPEDSSIYLCSVEEGVTEAFFGQGTRLTVV.

This clonotype has a handful of counts. The genes are TRBV6-1 and TRBJ2-2; D is tentatively TRBD1 or TRBD2 (5 bases each). The V end lost 3 bases, the J end lost 6 bases, and 11 bases lay between the germline ends. Germline values: CDR1 MNHNS, CDR2 SASEGT. The CDR3 consists of 14 residues. The CDR3 loop is CASSEVGVPGELFF. The DNA for the CDR3 is TGTGCCAGCAGTGAGGTGGGGGTCCCCGGGGAGCTGTTTTTT.

The table lists this clonotype with many counts. The chain couples TRBV7-8 to TRBJ2-3; 10 nucleotides agree with TRBD2. The CDR3 contains 16 residues. Per the germline V gene, CDR1 is SGHVS and CDR2 is FQNEAQ. Trimming cost V 5 bases and J 2 bases; bases outside gene matches: 7. The CDR3 here is CASSPRLAGYTDTQYF. CDR3 in DNA: TGTGCCAGCAGCCCCCGACTAGCGGGCTACACAGATACGCAGTATTTT.

CDR3: CASSGTDQETQYF. The CDR3 DNA sequence: TGTGCCAGCAGTGGGACAGACCAAGAGACCCAGTACTTC. V and J are TRBV12-3 or TRBV12-4 and TRBJ2-5, with 7 positions matching TRBD1. J lost 0 bases, V lost 5 bases, and 0 bases had no gene match. The CDR3 contains 13 residues.

Ten or more counts support this clonotype. The rearrangement joins TRBV7-6 to TRBJ2-2, with 7 bases lining up with TRBD1. V shed 4 bases, J shed 3 bases, and the junction held 2 bases outside the gene matches. CDR3 length: 14 amino acids. From germline, CDR1 is SGHVS and CDR2 FNYEAQ. Written as DNA, the CDR3 is TGTGCCAGCAGCTCGACAGGGTACACCGGGGAGCTGTTTTTT. It codes for CASSSTGYTGELFF.

The V gene is TRBV19, the J gene TRBJ1-2, with D hard to call. The CDR3 loop spans 13 amino acids. V shed 3 bases and J shed 5 bases, with 10 bases lying between them. Germline V gene data show CDR1 as LNHDA and CDR2 as SQIVND (reference sequence). The CDR3 region is CASSMSPGYGYTF. The CDR3 DNA follows: TGTGCCAGTAGTATGTCGCCAGGATATGGCTACACCTTC.

Turning to this clonotype: An end of the junction differs from the germline gene, which may be a read error. V is TRBV29-1 and J is TRBJ1-1, with D perhaps TRBD1 (5 bases). Per the germline V gene, CDR1 is SQVTM and CDR2 is ANQGSEA. The CDR3 totals 13 residues. In DNA form, the CDR3 reads TGCAGCATTGAAATGGGGGTGAACACTGAAGCTTTCTTT. This translates into CSIEMGVNTEAFF.

This chain links TRBV7-9 with TRBJ2-1, with 10 bases that match TRBD2. The germline CDR1 and CDR2 sequences are SEHNR and FQNEAQ (reference sequence). V was pared by 1 base and J by 8 bases, with 8 bases of the junction left unmatched. This CDR3 comprises 16 residues. DNA for the CDR3: TGTGCCAGCAGCTTAGAACTTAGCGGGGGGCTGTATGAGCAGTTCTTC. Translation gives CASSLELSGGLYEQFF.

The genes are TRBV6-1 and TRBJ1-4; D is undetermined. V was clipped by 4 bases and J by 7 bases, with 16 bases between them. Germline V gene sequence: CDR1 MNHNS, CDR2 SASEGT. The CDR3 is 15 amino acids. CDR3 DNA: TGTGCCAGCAGTGTGCAGGTCGTGCCATCTGAAAAACTGTTTTTT. This codes for CASSVQVVPSEKLFF.

In this sample, this clonotype turned up a few times. This sequence joins TRBV29-1 and TRBJ1-2, with 11 positions matching TRBD1. This CDR3 region has 14 residues. Losses at the gene ends were 4 bases for V and 8 bases for J; bases not matched to a gene: 9. Germline values: CDR1 SQVTM, CDR2 ANQGSEA. CDR3 nucleotide sequence: TGCAGCGTTGTGGTAGGACAGGGGGCTGGAGGCTACACCTTC. Its protein is CSVVVGQGAGGYTF.

A word on this clonotype: An end of the junction differs from the germline gene, which may be a read error. The gene calls are TRBV19 and TRBJ1-2; D call uncertain. CDR1 and CDR2 (germline): LNHDA, SQIVND (reference sequence). The CDR3 runs 16 residues. The chain's CDR3 is CASSIDGSASGYDYTF. The CDR3 DNA reads TGTGCCAGTAGTATAGACGGCAGTGCCAGTGGGTATGACTACACCTTC.

This clonotype was seen ten or more times. The chain couples TRBV7-6 to TRBJ1-6; D is ambiguous. The CDR3 runs 15 residues. The germline CDR1 and CDR2 sequences are SGHVS and FNYEAQ. V lost 5 bases to trimming and J lost 0 bases, with 8 bases between them. The CDR3 DNA sequence: TGTGCCAGCAGCGTAGTCACCTCCTATAATTCACCCCTCCACTTT. It translates to CASSVVTSYNSPLHF.

This clonotype was counted between two and nine times. This chain uses TRBV6-6 with TRBJ1-1; no definite D call. The CDR3 consists of 10 residues. Trimming took off 8 bases at V and 5 bases at J, with 6 bases between the two ends. CDR1 is MNHNY and CDR2 is SVGAGI in the germline V gene (reference sequence). CDR3 residues: CASERTEAFF. CDR3 nucleotide sequence: TGTGCCAGCGAAAGGACTGAAGCTTTCTTT.

This clonotype has more than one count but fewer than ten. The V gene is TRBV10-3, the J gene TRBJ1-5, with a tentative D call TRBD1 (6 bases). CDR1 and CDR2 (germline): ENHRY, SYGVKD. V lost 3 bases to trimming and J lost 5 bases, with 14 bases between them. The CDR3 runs 15 residues. CDR3 amino acids: CAISDPARGDQPQHF. As DNA, the CDR3 is TGTGCCATCAGTGACCCCGCCAGGGGCGATCAGCCCCAGCATTTT.

This clonotype was seen a few times. CDR3 sequence: CASSSQGMGREQYF. The CDR3 DNA reads as TGTGCCAGCAGTTCACAAGGGATGGGGCGCGAGCAGTACTTC. This sequence joins TRBV12-3 or TRBV12-4 and TRBJ2-7; D is possibly TRBD1 (5 bases). The CDR3 loop spans 14 amino acids. The ends were cut back, 4 bases at V and 6 bases at J, with 16 bases in the middle.

This chain uses TRBV28 with TRBJ1-1, with D possibly TRBD1 on 6 matching bases. V gave up 5 bases and J gave up 5 bases, with 18 bases separating them. The germline V gene has CDR1 MDHEN and CDR2 SYDVKM. The length of the CDR3 is 15 residues. The CDR3 here is CASSPLGGATTEAFF. In DNA form, the CDR3 reads TGTGCCAGCAGTCCCCTAGGGGGGGCAACGACTGAAGCTTTCTTT.

The V and J genes are TRBV4-3 and TRBJ1-5; 7 nucleotides align to TRBD1. Germline V CDR1 and CDR2: LGHNA, YSLEER. The CDR3 loop spans 16 amino acids. Unmatched junction bases numbered 8, after V lost 0 bases and J lost 6 bases. The DNA for the CDR3 is TGCGCCAGCAGCCAAGATGGTAAAGGGGGCACTCAGCCCCAGCATTTT. Translated: CASSQDGKGGTQPQHF.